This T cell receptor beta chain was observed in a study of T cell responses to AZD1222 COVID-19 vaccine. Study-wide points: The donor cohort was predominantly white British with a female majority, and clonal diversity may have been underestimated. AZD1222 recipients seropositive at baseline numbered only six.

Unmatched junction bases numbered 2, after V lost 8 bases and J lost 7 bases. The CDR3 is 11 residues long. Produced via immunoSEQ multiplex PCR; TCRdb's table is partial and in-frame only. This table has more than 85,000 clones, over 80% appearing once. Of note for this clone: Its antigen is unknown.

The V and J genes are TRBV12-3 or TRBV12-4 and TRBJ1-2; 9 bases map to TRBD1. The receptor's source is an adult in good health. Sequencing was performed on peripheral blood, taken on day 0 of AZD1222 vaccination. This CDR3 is CASGTGRGYTF. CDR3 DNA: TGTGCCAGCGGGACAGGGCGTGGCTACACCTTC.